The rows below give T cell receptor beta chains drawn from one sample of a study of blood T cell repertoires in COVID-19. Measured with immunoSEQ multiplex PCR; TCRdb has only the in-frame clones, and not every one. The sample carries about 130,000 clones, 85% recorded once. The specimen sequenced was peripheral blood. These receptor sequences come from a woman of 80 years or more with acute or convalescent COVID-19. Both conserved end residues are trimmed from each CDR3. Each record gives: J gene, V gene, CDR3 length, CDR3 protein.

j_gene: TRBJ1-2
v_gene: TRBV20-1
len: 8
CDR3aa: SAQNYGYT

j_gene: TRBJ2-2
v_gene: TRBV5-4
len: 15
CDR3aa: ASSQIVGTGTAGELF

j_gene: TRBJ2-2
v_gene: TRBV5-1
len: 13
CDR3aa: ASCPGQGMAGELF

j_gene: TRBJ2-2
v_gene: TRBV7-6
len: 14
CDR3aa: ASSLGAATNTGELF

j_gene: TRBJ1-5
v_gene: TRBV5-6
len: 11
CDR3aa: ASSFRGNQPQH

j_gene: TRBJ2-3
v_gene: TRBV7-3
len: 14
CDR3aa: AGSLGASGGTDTQY

j_gene: TRBJ2-7
v_gene: TRBV6-5
len: 14
CDR3aa: ASSFSWTEPTSEQY

j_gene: TRBJ1-5
v_gene: TRBV25-1
len: 10
CDR3aa: ASREGNQPQH

j_gene: TRBJ2-5
v_gene: TRBV5-1
len: 14
CDR3aa: ASSSPTAGGRETQY

j_gene: TRBJ1-2
v_gene: TRBV13
len: 14
CDR3aa: ASSLGLNRGTYGYT

j_gene: TRBJ1-5
v_gene: TRBV5-1
len: 12
CDR3aa: ASSPQGDNQPQH

j_gene: TRBJ1-6
v_gene: TRBV5-1
len: 13
CDR3aa: ASSFGHTGGGPLH

j_gene: TRBJ1-2
v_gene: TRBV6-1
len: 13
CDR3aa: ASSESTGFLYGYT

j_gene: TRBJ2-3
v_gene: TRBV7-2
len: 15
CDR3aa: ASSQSGQGPTPRTQY